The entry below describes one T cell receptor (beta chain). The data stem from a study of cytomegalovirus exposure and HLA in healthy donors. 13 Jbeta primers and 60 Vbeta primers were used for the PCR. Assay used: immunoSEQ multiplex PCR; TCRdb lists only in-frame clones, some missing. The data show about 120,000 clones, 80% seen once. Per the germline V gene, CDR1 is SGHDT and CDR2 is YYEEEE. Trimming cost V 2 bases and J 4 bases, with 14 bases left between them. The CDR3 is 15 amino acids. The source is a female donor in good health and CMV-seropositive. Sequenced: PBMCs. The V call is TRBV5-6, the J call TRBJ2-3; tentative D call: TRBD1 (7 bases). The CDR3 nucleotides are TGTGCCAGCAGCTTTAGACAGGGCGGGGCAGATACGCAGTATTTT. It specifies CASSFRQGGADTQYF.